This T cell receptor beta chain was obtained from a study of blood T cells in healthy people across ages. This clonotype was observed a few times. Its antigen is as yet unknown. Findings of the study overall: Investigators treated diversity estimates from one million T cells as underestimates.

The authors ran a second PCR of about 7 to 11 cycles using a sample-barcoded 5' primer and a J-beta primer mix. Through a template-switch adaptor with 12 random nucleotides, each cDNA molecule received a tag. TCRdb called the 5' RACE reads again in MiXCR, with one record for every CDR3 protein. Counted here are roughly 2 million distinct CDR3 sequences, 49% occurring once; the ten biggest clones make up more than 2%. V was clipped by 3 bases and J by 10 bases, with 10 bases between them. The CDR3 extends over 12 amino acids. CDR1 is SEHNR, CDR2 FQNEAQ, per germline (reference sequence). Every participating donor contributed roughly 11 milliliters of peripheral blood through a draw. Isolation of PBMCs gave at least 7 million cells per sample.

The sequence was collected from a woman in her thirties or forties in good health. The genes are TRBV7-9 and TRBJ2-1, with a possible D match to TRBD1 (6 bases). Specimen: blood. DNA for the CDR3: TGTGCCAGCAGCTTGATTGGACAGGAGCAGTTCTTC. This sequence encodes CASSLIGQEQFF.